The rows below give T cell receptor beta chains drawn from one sample of a study of neurological immune-mediated disorders. TCRdb redid the calling of the 5' RACE reads with MiXCR, one entry per CDR3 protein. The sample carries around 50,000 distinct CDR3 sequences, roughly 14% recorded once. The sequencing sample was made of PBMCs. These receptors came from a male donor with HTLV-1-associated myelopathy (HAM/TSP). Both conserved end residues are part of each CDR3. Fields, in order: clone size, J gene, V gene, CDR3 protein. Expanded clones get a size class; other rows say once, few or many, or leave the size out.

clone size: many; J gene: TRBJ1-1; V gene: TRBV6-5; CDR3 protein: CASSYSVLTGGFTEAFF
clone size: many; J gene: TRBJ1-5; V gene: TRBV6-5; CDR3 protein: CASSYDSGPNQPQHF
clone size: many; J gene: TRBJ2-5; V gene: TRBV5-1; CDR3 protein: CASSENAETQYF
clone size: many; J gene: TRBJ2-1; V gene: TRBV20-1; CDR3 protein: CSARDGRGGDEQFF
clone size: many; J gene: TRBJ2-5; V gene: TRBV7-2; CDR3 protein: CASSRRGGDGGGTQYF
clone size: many; J gene: TRBJ2-3; V gene: TRBV15; CDR3 protein: CATSRSAADTQYF
clone size: many; J gene: TRBJ1-1; V gene: TRBV7-6; CDR3 protein: CASSLGSDSFGLTEAFF
clone size: many; J gene: TRBJ1-2; V gene: TRBV9; CDR3 protein: CASSVGGGASNYGYTF
clone size: many; J gene: TRBJ1-5; V gene: TRBV6-2/TRBV6-3; CDR3 protein: CASSQTGGLGQPQHF
clone size: many; J gene: TRBJ2-7; V gene: TRBV10-3; CDR3 protein: CAISEGGPEQYF
clone size: few; J gene: TRBJ2-6; V gene: TRBV6-2/TRBV6-3; CDR3 protein: CASSYNSGANVLTF
clone size: -; J gene: TRBJ2-7; V gene: TRBV20-1; CDR3 protein: CSARGRINEQYF
clone size: few; J gene: TRBJ2-3; V gene: TRBV5-1; CDR3 protein: CASSPQRGRQALITDTQYF
clone size: many; J gene: TRBJ2-6; V gene: TRBV5-1; CDR3 protein: CASRELSGANVLTF
clone size: many; J gene: TRBJ1-2; V gene: TRBV5-1; CDR3 protein: CASSPKVGGEEGTNYGYTF
clone size: many; J gene: TRBJ2-3; V gene: TRBV12-3/TRBV12-4; CDR3 protein: CASSLLAGNTDTQYF